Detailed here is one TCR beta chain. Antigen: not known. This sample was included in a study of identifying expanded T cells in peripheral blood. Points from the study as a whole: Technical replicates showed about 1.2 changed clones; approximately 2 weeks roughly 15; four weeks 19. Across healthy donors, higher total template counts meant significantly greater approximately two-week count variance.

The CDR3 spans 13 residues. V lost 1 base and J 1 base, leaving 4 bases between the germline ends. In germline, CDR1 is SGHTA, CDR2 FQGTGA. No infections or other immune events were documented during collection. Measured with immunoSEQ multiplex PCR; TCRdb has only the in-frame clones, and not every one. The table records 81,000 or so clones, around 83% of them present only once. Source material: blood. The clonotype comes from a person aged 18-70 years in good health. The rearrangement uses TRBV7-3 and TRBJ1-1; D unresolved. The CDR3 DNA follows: TGTGCCAGCAGCTTAATAAAGAACACTGAAGCTTTCTTT. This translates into CASSLIKNTEAFF. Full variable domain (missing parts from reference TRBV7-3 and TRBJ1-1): GAGVSQTPSNKVTEKGKYVELRCDPISGHTALYWYRQSLGQGPEFLIYFQGTGAADDSGLPNDRFFAVRPEGSVSTLKIQRTERGDSAVYLCASSLIKNTEAFFGQGTRLTVV.